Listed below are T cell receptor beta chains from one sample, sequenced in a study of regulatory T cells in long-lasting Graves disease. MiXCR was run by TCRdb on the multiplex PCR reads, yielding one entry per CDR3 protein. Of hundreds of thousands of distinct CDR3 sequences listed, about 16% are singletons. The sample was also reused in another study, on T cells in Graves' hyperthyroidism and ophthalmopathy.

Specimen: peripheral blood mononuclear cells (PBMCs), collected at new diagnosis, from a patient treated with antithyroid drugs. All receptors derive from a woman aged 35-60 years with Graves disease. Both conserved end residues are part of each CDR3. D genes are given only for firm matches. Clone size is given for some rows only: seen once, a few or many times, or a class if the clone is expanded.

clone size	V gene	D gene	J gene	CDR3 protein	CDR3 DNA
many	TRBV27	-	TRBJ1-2	CASSSDGRFSDYGYTF	TGTGCCAGCAGTTCCGATGGCAGGTTCTCGGACTATGGCTACACCTTC
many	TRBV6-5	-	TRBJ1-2	CASSYSRGNYGYTF	TGTGCCAGCAGTTACTCGCGAGGGAACTATGGCTACACCTTC
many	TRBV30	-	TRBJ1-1	CAWRYFPSSTEAFF	TGTGCCTGGAGATACTTCCCCTCAAGCACTGAAGCTTTCTTT
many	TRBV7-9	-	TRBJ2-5	CASSLSRMGQETQYF	TGTGCCAGCAGCTTGTCGAGGATGGGTCAAGAGACCCAGTACTTC
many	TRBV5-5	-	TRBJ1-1	CASSWGGRNTEAFF	TGTGCCAGCAGCTGGGGAGGAAGGAACACTGAAGCTTTCTTT
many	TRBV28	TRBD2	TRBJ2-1	CASSLFLPLGGSEEQFF	TGTGCCAGCAGTTTATTTCTCCCGCTGGGAGGGAGTGAGGAGCAGTTCTTC
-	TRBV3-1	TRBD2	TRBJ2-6	CASSQGEAGNIIPSGANVLTF	TGTGCCAGCAGCCAAGGTGAAGCGGGGAATATTATTCCCTCTGGGGCCAACGTCCTGACTTTC
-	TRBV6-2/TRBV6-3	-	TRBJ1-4	CASSTRQVWSVEKLFF	TGTGCCAGCAGTACCCGACAGGTTTGGTCGGTAGAAAAACTGTTTTTT
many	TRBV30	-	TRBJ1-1	CAWSVRVHRDTEAFF	TGTGCCTGGAGTGTACGGGTACACCGCGACACTGAAGCTTTCTTT
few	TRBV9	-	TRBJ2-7	CASSVGGFAPEQYF	TGTGCCAGCAGCGTAGGGGGATTCGCCCCCGAGCAGTACTTC
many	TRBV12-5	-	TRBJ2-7	CASGLVIISRTDAYEQYF	TGTGCTAGTGGTTTGGTAATAATTAGCAGGACCGACGCCTACGAGCAGTACTTC
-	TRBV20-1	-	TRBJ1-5	CSAGQPQHF	TGCAGTGCTGGGCAGCCCCAGCATTTT
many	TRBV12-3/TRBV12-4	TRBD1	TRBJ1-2	CASSLDRGLFYGYTF	TGTGCCAGCAGTCTGGACAGGGGCCTTTTTTATGGCTACACCTTC
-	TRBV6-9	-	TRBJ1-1	CASSYQDELTGAFF	TGTGCCAGCAGTTACCAGGACGAGCTGACTGGGGCTTTCTTT
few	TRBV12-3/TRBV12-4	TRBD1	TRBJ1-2	CASRTTGTGLRRGYTF	TGTGCCAGCAGAACCACCGGGACAGGCCTCAGGAGGGGCTACACCTTC
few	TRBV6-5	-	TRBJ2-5	CASSYYRLQETQYF	TGTGCCAGCAGTTACTACCGACTTCAAGAGACCCAGTACTTC
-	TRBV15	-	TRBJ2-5	CATSRDMEETQYF	TGTGCCACCAGCAGAGATATGGAAGAGACCCAGTACTTC
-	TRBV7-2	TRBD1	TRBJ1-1	CASRPTGAAAEAFF	TGTGCCAGCAGGCCCACAGGGGCCGCCGCTGAAGCTTTCTTT
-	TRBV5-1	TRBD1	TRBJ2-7	CASSPHPGQGYEQYF	TGCGCCAGCAGCCCTCACCCGGGACAGGGTTACGAGCAGTACTTC
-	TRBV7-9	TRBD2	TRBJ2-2	CATRLPGLAGGRNTGELFF	TGTGCCACTCGCCTCCCGGGACTAGCGGGGGGACGGAACACCGGGGAGCTGTTTTTT
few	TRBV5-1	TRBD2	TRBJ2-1	CASSLGPGGGEQFF	TGCGCCAGCAGCTTGGGACCGGGGGGGGGTGAGCAGTTCTTC
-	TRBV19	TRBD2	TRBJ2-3	CASGPRTSGGTRGDTQYF	TGTGCCAGCGGCCCCCGGACTAGCGGGGGGACCCGGGGGGATACGCAGTATTTT
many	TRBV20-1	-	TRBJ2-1	CSASPHRGEQFF	TGCAGTGCTAGTCCCCATAGAGGTGAGCAGTTCTTC
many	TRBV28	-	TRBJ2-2	CASSLWGPIDRPNTGELFF	TGTGCCAGCAGTTTATGGGGCCCCATTGACAGACCGAACACCGGGGAGCTGTTTTTT
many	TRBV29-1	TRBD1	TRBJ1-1	CSVSTGSTEAFF	TGCAGCGTCTCGACAGGGAGCACTGAAGCTTTCTTT